This note documents a single T cell receptor beta chain sequence. Original handling: Scientists estimated how many nucleated cells there were by amplifying reference gene primers. Generated by immunoSEQ multiplex PCR, the TCRdb table keeps only in-frame clones and is missing some. The V and J calls and clone size come from that table; D and trimming were worked out from the DNA. Seen here are roughly 240,000 clones, 75% to 85% observed once, and the top ten hold approximately 9.6%. This entry belongs to a study of blood T cell repertoires in COVID-19. All enrollees were roughly 18 to 100 years old and from 25 or so US areas. There are 15 residues in the CDR3. Germline V CDR1 and CDR2: SGHTA, FQGNSA. Unmatched junction bases numbered 10, after V lost 3 bases and J lost 9 bases.

The sample was PBMCs or T cells enriched from blood (not recorded which). V and J are TRBV7-2 and TRBJ2-1, with 8 bases that match TRBD1. The clonotype comes from a woman between 50 and 59 years old with acute COVID-19. The CDR3 here is CASSLGQVLGGEQFF. The DNA of the CDR3 is TGTGCCAGCAGCTTGGGACAGGTTCTGGGGGGTGAGCAGTTCTTC.